This record covers a single TCR beta chain. Source study methods: Reference gene primers were amplified, and this amplification served to estimate nucleated cell counts. Sequencing used immunoSEQ multiplex PCR; TCRdb keeps in-frame clones, though not all of them. V, J and clone size are taken as reported in that table, and D and trimming were inferred from the DNA itself. This sample has 250,000 to 350,000 clones; about nine tenths occur once, and the top ten carry about 11%. This sample was taken from a study of blood T cell repertoires in COVID-19. In the study overall: The United States, Italy and Spain supplied acute and convalescent COVID-19 samples. Nucleic acid was either cDNA or gDNA, and it came from T cells, B-cell-depleted T cells, or PBMCs.

This CDR3 is 15 amino acids long. V lost 7 bases, J lost 4 bases, and 5 bases stayed unmatched. The germline CDR1 and CDR2 sequences are SEHNR and FQNEAQ (reference sequence). Specimen: peripheral blood. This receptor was taken from a woman in her thirties with COVID-19, enrolled during active disease. The gene calls are TRBV7-9 and TRBJ2-5; TRBD2 matches at 14 bases. CDR3 sequence reads: CASTLTSGRGETQYF. Here the CDR3 DNA reads TGTGCCAGCACCCTGACTAGCGGGAGGGGAGAGACCCAGTACTTC.